Presented here are 7 T cell receptor beta chains from one specimen sequenced in a study of CD8 T cells in Susac syndrome. With random hexamers, roughly 0.45 to 1 ug RNA was reverse transcribed. TCRdb re-called the immunoSEQ multiplex PCR reads with MiXCR, one entry per CDR3 protein. The sample lists about 120,000 distinct CDR3 sequences; just under 95% were seen once. The sequenced sample consisted of CD8+ T cells from PBMCs. These TCRs come from a human donor with Susac syndrome.

There are a few counts of this clonotype. The chain couples TRBV20-1 to TRBJ1-1, with 7 bases fitting TRBD1. The CDR3 length is 13 residues. V lost 4 bases and J lost 4; bases outside the gene matches: 6. Per the germline V gene, CDR1 is DFQATT and CDR2 is SNEGSKA (reference sequence). CDR3 nucleotides: TGCAGTGCTACTACAGGGGAGGGCACTGAAGCTTTCTTT. Its translation is CSATTGEGTEAFF.

The chain joins TRBV11-1 to TRBJ1-1; D unclear. Germline V gene lookup returns CDR1 SGHAT and CDR2 FQDESV (reference sequence). The V and J ends lost 0 bases and 3 bases respectively, with 8 bases between them. The CDR3 runs 14 residues. The CDR3 spells CASSLASGYTEAFF. DNA for the CDR3: TGTGCCAGCAGCTTAGCCTCGGGGTACACTGAAGCTTTCTTT.

This rearrangement joins TRBV4-1 to TRBJ1-2, with TRBD1 matching over 9 bases. Germline assignment: CDR1 MGHRA and CDR2 YSYEKL. V lost 2 bases to trimming and J lost 1 base; unmatched junction nucleotides: 2. CDR3 length: 15 amino acids. The CDR3 reads CASSQTTGGNYGYTF. The CDR3 nucleotides read TGCGCCAGCAGCCAAACGACAGGGGGTAACTATGGCTACACCTTC.

The chain couples TRBV5-6 to TRBJ1-1; 7 positions match TRBD1. The CDR3 is made up of 15 amino acids. Per the germline V gene, CDR1 is SGHDT and CDR2 is YYEEEE. The ends lost 0 bases at V and 5 bases at J; junction bases unmatched: 7. CDR3 sequence (DNA): TGTGCCAGCAGCTTGGAGGGCAGGGGGAGGACTGAAGCTTTCTTT. Amino acids: CASSLEGRGRTEAFF.

The genes are TRBV11-1 and TRBJ1-1, with D possibly matching TRBD1 (6 bases). With 6 bases removed from V and 4 bases from J, the gap between germline ends came to 9 bases. The CDR3 loop spans 12 amino acids. CDR1 is SGHAT, CDR2 FQDESV, per germline (reference sequence). Here the CDR3 DNA reads TGTGCCAGCAGGGGGGCTTCCACTGAAGCTTTCTTT. It translates to CASRGASTEAFF. The full variable domain, rest sourced from reference TRBV11-1 and TRBJ1-1, is EAEVAQSPRYKITEKSQAVAFWCDPISGHATLYWYRQILGQGPELLVQFQDESVVDDSQLPKDRFSAERLKGVDSTLKIQPAELGDSAMYLCASRGASTEAFFGQGTRLTVV.

This chain uses TRBV6-4 with TRBJ2-1; the match to TRBD1 covers 7 bases. The CDR3 extends over 12 amino acids. CDR1 and CDR2 from the germline V gene are MRHNA and SNTAGT. Losses at the gene ends were 6 bases for V and 5 bases for J; bases not matched to a gene: 1. The CDR3 DNA reads TGTGCCAGCAGCGACAGGGACAATGAGCAGTTCTTC. This encodes CASSDRDNEQFF.

This sequence joins TRBV4-3 and TRBJ2-7, with 11 bases fitting TRBD2. V was clipped by 0 bases and J by 1 base; unmatched bases: 5. The CDR3 extends over 17 amino acids. CDR1 and CDR2 from the germline V gene are LGHNA and YSLEER. CDR3 sequence: CASSQDRTSGRSYEQYF. CDR3 nucleotide sequence: TGCGCCAGCAGCCAAGATCGGACTAGCGGGCGGTCCTACGAGCAGTACTTC.